One and the same sample provided the 23 T cell receptor beta chains below, sequenced in a study of blood T cell repertoires in COVID-19. Measured with immunoSEQ multiplex PCR; TCRdb has only the in-frame clones, and not every one. The sample has about 390,000 clones, approximately 87% seen once. Sequencing was done on a sample of peripheral blood. These TCRs come from a woman in her sixties or seventies with COVID-19, enrolled during active disease.

The J gene is TRBJ1-5, the V gene TRBV19, with D perhaps matching TRBD1 (6 bases). CDR3 length: 17 residues. Trimming removed 2 bases from V and 0 bases from J, with 14 bases in between. In germline, CDR1 is LNHDA, CDR2 SQIVND (reference sequence). The CDR3 DNA follows: TGTGCCAGTAGTATAAAGACAGGCCCGCTTAGCAATCAGCCCCAGCATTTT. This translates into CASSIKTGPLSNQPQHF.

CDR3 in DNA: TGTGCCAGCAGTCTAAGTTTGGCCTATAATTCACCCCTCCACTTT. Its translation: CASSLSLAYNSPLHF. The rearrangement links TRBV28 to TRBJ1-6; D uncertain. In germline, CDR1 is MDHEN, CDR2 SYDVKM. This CDR3 contains 15 residues. V dropped 5 bases and J dropped 2 bases, with 10 bases sitting between them.

This clone was detected only once. The chain carries TRBV5-4 and TRBJ2-1, with 12 bases fitting TRBD1. CDR1 is SGHNT, CDR2 YYREEE, per germline (reference sequence). V dropped 4 bases and J dropped 6; count of bases not matched to a gene: 5. The CDR3 covers 15 residues. The CDR3 spells CASSRPGQGANEQFF. CDR3 DNA sequence: TGTGCCAGCAGCCGACCGGGACAGGGGGCCAATGAGCAGTTCTTC.

J is TRBJ1-2 and V is TRBV5-4; TRBD1 matches at 7 bases. The CDR3 covers 13 residues. Losses at the gene ends were 2 bases for V and 4 bases for J; bases not matched to a gene: 2. In germline, CDR1 is SGHNT, CDR2 YYREEE (reference sequence). This CDR3 is CASSFTGVYGYTF. The CDR3 DNA sequence: TGTGCCAGCAGCTTTACAGGGGTCTATGGCTACACCTTC.

This clone has only one observation. The chain is built from TRBV4-1 and TRBJ2-1, with 12 bases matching TRBD2. Looked up from germline, CDR1 is MGHRA and CDR2 is YSYEKL. The CDR3 contains 18 residues. Trimming at V came to 4 bases and at J to 4 bases, leaving 11 bases not matched to a gene. CDR3 nucleotide sequence: TGCGCCAGCAGCCCCGGTGGCCTAGCGGGGGGGCAATACAATGAGCAGTTCTTC. Translation gives CASSPGGLAGGQYNEQFF.

This chain joins TRBV7-3 and TRBJ2-7; 9 bases agree with TRBD1. CDR3 length: 14 residues. Germline V gene sequence: CDR1 SGHTA, CDR2 FQGTGA. Germline trimming cut 5 bases from V and 7 bases from J; bases unmatched to any gene: 9. The chain's CDR3 is CASSPGQGKGEQYF. CDR3 sequence (DNA): TGTGCCAGCAGCCCCGGACAGGGGAAGGGTGAGCAGTACTTC.

The rearrangement uses TRBV29-1 and TRBJ2-7, with D possibly TRBD2 on 6 matching bases. Germline lookup yields CDR1 SQVTM and CDR2 ANQGSEA. The CDR3 consists of 17 residues. V lost 0 bases to trimming and J lost 1 base, with 19 bases between them. The CDR3 loop is CSVEDRRGARGSYEQYF. CDR3 sequence (DNA): TGCAGCGTTGAAGATCGGAGGGGTGCCCGGGGATCCTACGAGCAGTACTTC.

This rearrangement joins TRBV6-5 to TRBJ2-7, with D possibly TRBD2 on 5 matching bases. CDR1 MNHEY and CDR2 SVGAGI come from the germline V gene. Between the trimmed V and J ends, which lost 6 bases and 5 bases, there was a span of 17 bases. This CDR3 comprises 14 residues. The CDR3 nucleotides are TGTGCCAGCAGAACCGGGCTCACGCGGGACGAGCAGTACTTC. As protein: CASRTGLTRDEQYF.

In DNA, the CDR3 is TGTGCCAGCAGCCAAATGTTTGGGACAGCATATGGCTACACCTTC. Its protein is CASSQMFGTAYGYTF. J is TRBJ1-2 and V is TRBV3-1 (or the pseudogene TRBV3-2); the match to TRBD1 covers 7 bases. The CDR3 contains 15 residues. With V trimmed by 2 bases and J by 5 bases, 8 bases remained unmatched. Per the germline V gene, CDR1 is LGHDT and CDR2 is YNNKEL (reference sequence).

The genes are TRBV10-3 and TRBJ1-2; 8 bases line up with TRBD1. Looked up from germline, CDR1 is ENHRY and CDR2 is SYGVKD. The V and J ends lost 4 bases and 6 bases, in that order; junction bases with no gene match: 7. The CDR3 covers 14 residues. The CDR3 sequence is CAISANRGEDGYTF. CDR3 coding DNA: TGTGCCATCAGTGCCAACAGGGGGGAGGATGGCTACACCTTC.

The chain recombines TRBV10-3 with TRBJ2-3; 14 nucleotides agree with TRBD2. The CDR3 covers 16 residues. Trimming at V came to 4 bases and at J to 1 base, leaving 1 base not matched to a gene. Germline CDR1 ENHRY, CDR2 SYGVKD. Here the CDR3 reads CAISGGLAGGTDTQYF. The CDR3 DNA reads TGTGCCATCAGTGGGGGACTAGCGGGGGGCACAGATACGCAGTATTTT.

V and J are TRBV24-1 and TRBJ2-7, with 8 bases matching TRBD1. The CDR3 spans 14 residues. J gave up 6 bases and V 1 base, and 4 bases lay outside the gene matches. The V gene's germline CDR1 is KGHDR and CDR2 SFDVKD. CDR3 sequence reads: CATSDFTGGGEQYF. As DNA, the CDR3 is TGTGCCACCAGTGATTTTACAGGGGGAGGCGAGCAGTACTTC.

This chain uses TRBV5-5 with TRBJ2-7, with D perhaps matching TRBD1 (5 bases). Trimming cost V 4 bases and J 4 bases, with 15 bases left between them. The CDR3 has 14 residues. Germline V gives CDR1 SGHKS, CDR2 YYEKEE (reference sequence). CDR3 amino acids: CASSLTEKKYEQYF. CDR3 coding DNA: TGTGCCAGCAGCCTGACAGAAAAGAAGTACGAGCAGTACTTC.

The genes are TRBV7-3 and TRBJ1-3; D remains ambiguous. Per the germline V gene, CDR1 is SGHTA and CDR2 is FQGTGA. CDR3 length: 16 amino acids. With 5 bases removed from V and 0 bases from J, the gap between germline ends came to 14 bases. The CDR3 DNA is TGTGCCAGCAGCCTCGGGGTCTCCAGCTCTGGAAACACCATATATTTT. Translating gives CASSLGVSSSGNTIYF.

In DNA, the CDR3 is TGTGCCACCTCATTCCGGGACAGGAGAGAGACCCAGTACTTC. This translates into CATSFRDRRETQYF. The chain carries TRBV2 and TRBJ2-5; TRBD1 matches at 8 bases. V shed 10 bases and J 4 bases; nucleotides not matched to a gene: 11. The CDR3 has 14 residues. Per germline, CDR1 SNHLY and CDR2 FYNNEI.

V is TRBV4-1 and J is TRBJ1-6; D is perhaps TRBD1 (5 bases). Trimming took off 0 bases at V and 5 bases at J, with 14 bases between the two ends. Germline CDR1 is MGHRA and CDR2 is YSYEKL. The CDR3 totals 17 residues. CDR3 in DNA: TGCGCCAGCAGCCAAGATGTGGGGACTTGGAATAATTCACCCCTCCACTTT. Translated: CASSQDVGTWNNSPLHF.

V gene TRBV19 combines with J gene TRBJ1-2; a weak D match, TRBD1 (5 bases). Germline V gene lookup returns CDR1 LNHDA and CDR2 SQIVND (reference sequence). The CDR3 has 14 residues. V was clipped by 2 bases and J by 4 bases, with 11 bases between them. CDR3 protein: CASSISPGPYGYTF. The DNA for the CDR3 is TGTGCCAGTAGTATATCTCCAGGGCCCTATGGCTACACCTTC.

V gene TRBV18 combines with J gene TRBJ1-2, with 10 bases matching TRBD1. CDR3 size: 16 residues. V was pared by 0 bases and J by 1 base, with 2 bases of the junction left unmatched. Looked up from germline, CDR1 is KGHSH and CDR2 is LQKENI. CDR3 DNA: TGTGCCAGCTCACCACCGACAGGGGGCTTTAACTATGGCTACACCTTC. It codes for CASSPPTGGFNYGYTF.

The chain combines TRBV7-6 with TRBJ2-7, with D possibly being TRBD2 (5 bases). The V end was cut by 1 base, the J end by 6 bases, with 13 bases between. Germline values: CDR1 SGHVS, CDR2 FNYEAQ. The CDR3 contains 14 residues. The CDR3 nucleotides are TGTGCCAGCAGCTTAGGGGGAGCACGACCCGAGCAGTACTTC. It translates to CASSLGGARPEQYF.

This clone occurred once. This chain connects TRBV6-5 to TRBJ2-1, with TRBD1 identical over 8 bases. The CDR3 extends over 14 amino acids. CDR1 and CDR2 from the germline V gene are MNHEY and SVGAGI. Unmatched junction bases numbered 7, after V lost 4 bases and J lost 8 bases. CDR3 in amino acids: CASSSDRVTYEQFF. The CDR3, as DNA: TGTGCCAGCAGTTCGGACAGGGTGACCTATGAGCAGTTCTTC.

The chain couples TRBV2 to TRBJ2-7, with 14 bases lining up with TRBD2. From germline, CDR1 is SNHLY and CDR2 FYNNEI. This CDR3 region has 15 residues. V was clipped by 4 bases and J by 2 bases; unmatched bases: 1. Here the CDR3 reads CASSGGLAGAYEQYF. CDR3 coding DNA: TGTGCCAGCAGTGGGGGACTAGCGGGAGCCTACGAGCAGTACTTC.

This chain uses TRBV6-5 with TRBJ2-3, with TRBD1 as a possible D gene (6 bases). This CDR3 has 13 residues. V gave up 7 bases and J gave up 0 bases, with 8 bases separating them. Germline-derived CDR1 and CDR2 are MNHEY and SVGAGI. The CDR3 loop reads CASKTGSTDTQYF. The CDR3 region has the DNA TGTGCCAGCAAAACAGGGAGCACAGATACGCAGTATTTT.

The chain joins TRBV5-1 to TRBJ1-3; TRBD1 matches 11 bases. This CDR3 contains 16 residues. Germline V gene sequence: CDR1 SGHRS, CDR2 YFSETQ. The junction had 7 bases not matched to a gene; V was cut back by 4 bases and J by 4 bases. CDR3 protein: CASSPEGTGGGNTIYF. In DNA, the CDR3 is TGCGCCAGCAGCCCTGAAGGGACAGGGGGAGGAAACACCATATATTTT.